The TCR beta chain described here comes from a study of post-analysis software for immune sequencing data. General study points: Relative to controls, patients with multiple sclerosis showed significantly lower normalized Chao1 diversity. Comparison of patients with controls showed a handful of TRBV segments more frequent in patients, TRBV5-6, TRBV5-1 and TRBV20-1 among them. Strong same-batch co-clustering of samples appeared with F measure clustering.

The CDR3 runs 15 residues. Looked up from germline, CDR1 is LGHNA and CDR2 is YNFKEQ. V lost 2 bases and J lost 6; bases outside the gene matches: 7. Sequencing libraries made from TCR beta cDNA carried unique molecular identifiers. TCRdb re-called the PCR reads with MiXCR, one entry per CDR3 protein. The repertoire includes 250,000 to 300,000 distinct CDR3 sequences, roughly a third of them detected once, and 4% to 6% sits in the top ten. This clonotype was observed at least ten times. Its matching antigen is unknown. This receptor was obtained from a girl between 5 and 17 years old with multiple sclerosis. The sequencing input was blood. J is TRBJ2-1 and V is TRBV4-2, with 7 bases identical to TRBD1. The CDR3 nucleotides read TGTGCCAGCAGCCAATGGCAGGGGGACGGCAATGAGCAGTTCTTC. This codes for CASSQWQGDGNEQFF.